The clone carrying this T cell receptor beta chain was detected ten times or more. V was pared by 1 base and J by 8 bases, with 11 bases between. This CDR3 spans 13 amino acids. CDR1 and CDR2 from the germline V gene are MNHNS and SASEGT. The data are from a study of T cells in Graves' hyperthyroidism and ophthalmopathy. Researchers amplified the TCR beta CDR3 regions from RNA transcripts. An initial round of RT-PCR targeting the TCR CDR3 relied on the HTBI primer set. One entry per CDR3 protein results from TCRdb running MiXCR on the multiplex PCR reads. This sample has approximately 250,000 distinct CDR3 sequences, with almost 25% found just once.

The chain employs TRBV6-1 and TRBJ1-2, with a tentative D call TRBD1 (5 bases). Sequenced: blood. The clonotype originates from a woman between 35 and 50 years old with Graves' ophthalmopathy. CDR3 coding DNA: TGTGCCAGCAGTGAAGATGGGGGACGCGGCTACACCTTC. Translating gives CASSEDGGRGYTF.